Listed below are T cell receptor beta chains from one sample, sequenced in a study of blood T cell repertoires in COVID-19. Method: immunoSEQ multiplex PCR; TCRdb's copy keeps in-frame clones and lacks some. The sample holds some 300,000 clones; 88% are singletons and the top ten take roughly 7%. Sequencing was done on a sample of peripheral blood. These TCRs come from a woman between 25 and 40 years old who had recovered from COVID-19. The CDR3 runs from the conserved cysteine through the conserved F or W. The D gene is left open where the match is weak. Some rows have no size entry. The others give once, few or many, or a class for an expanded clone.

j_gene,v_gene,abundance,d_gene,CDR3aa,CDR3nt
TRBJ1-5,TRBV4-3,NA,NA,CASSQNVGGLGNQPQHF,TGCGCCAGCAGCCAGAACGTCGGGGGGTTGGGCAATCAGCCCCAGCATTTT
TRBJ2-3,TRBV10-3,NA,TRBD1,CAIGGQGGTDTQYF,TGTGCCATCGGCGGACAGGGGGGAACAGATACGCAGTATTTT
TRBJ1-5,TRBV5-1,once,NA,CASSLVGGEQPQHF,TGCGCCAGCAGCTTGGTGGGAGGGGAACAGCCCCAGCATTTT
TRBJ2-5,TRBV5-5,NA,TRBD1,CASSFGTAYQETQYF,TGTGCCAGCAGCTTCGGGACAGCGTACCAAGAGACCCAGTACTTC
TRBJ1-1,TRBV7-8,NA,TRBD1,CASSSPDRVINTEAFF,TGTGCCAGCAGCTCCCCGGACAGGGTGATAAACACTGAAGCTTTCTTT
TRBJ2-7,TRBV7-2,few,NA,CASSLAAGFYEQYF,TGTGCCAGCAGCTTAGCAGCCGGTTTCTACGAGCAGTACTTC
TRBJ1-2,TRBV28,NA,NA,CASSLVGAVYGYTF,TGTGCCAGCAGTTTAGTGGGGGCCGTCTATGGCTACACCTTC
TRBJ1-2,TRBV19,NA,TRBD1,CASQRGDRGGYTF,TGTGCCAGTCAAAGGGGGGACAGAGGTGGCTACACCTTC
TRBJ1-1,TRBV4-2,NA,NA,CASSQEFRDSEAFF,TGTGCCAGCAGCCAAGAGTTCAGAGACAGTGAAGCTTTCTTT
TRBJ1-1,TRBV7-2,NA,NA,CASSVQGDNTEAFF,TGTGCCAGCAGCGTCCAAGGAGACAACACTGAAGCTTTCTTT
TRBJ2-7,TRBV5-1,NA,TRBD1,CASSTGGQHYEQYF,TGCGCCAGCAGCACTGGGGGACAGCACTACGAGCAGTACTTC
TRBJ2-7,TRBV12-3/TRBV12-4,NA,NA,CASSWAIHEQYF,TGTGCCAGCAGTTGGGCCATCCACGAGCAGTACTTC
TRBJ1-3,TRBV4-1,few,NA,CASSQVRGPSGNTIYF,TGCGCCAGCAGCCAAGTGCGGGGACCCTCTGGAAACACCATATATTTT
TRBJ2-7,TRBV27,NA,TRBD2,CASSLSASGGAKQYF,TGTGCCAGCAGTTTATCGGCCAGCGGGGGGGCCAAGCAGTACTTC
TRBJ1-1,TRBV5-1,NA,TRBD1,CASSLGTGIYSAEAFF,TGCGCCAGCAGCTTAGGGACAGGGATTTATTCGGCTGAAGCTTTCTTT
TRBJ1-5,TRBV9,NA,NA,CASSVAENQPQHF,TGTGCCAGCAGCGTAGCTGAGAATCAGCCCCAGCATTTT
TRBJ2-2,TRBV7-9,NA,NA,CASSRGQNTGELFF,TGTGCCAGCAGCCGGGGACAGAACACCGGGGAGCTGTTTTTT
TRBJ2-7,TRBV19,NA,TRBD1,CASSPGTVNYEQYF,TGTGCCAGTAGTCCCGGGACAGTAAACTACGAGCAGTACTTC
TRBJ2-7,TRBV29-1,NA,NA,CSVGTSYYEQYF,TGCAGCGTGGGGACTTCCTACTACGAGCAGTACTTC
TRBJ1-5,TRBV5-1,NA,TRBD1,CASSRETGGRESNQPQHF,TGCGCCAGCAGCCGAGAGACAGGGGGCCGGGAAAGCAATCAGCCCCAGCATTTT
TRBJ2-2,TRBV4-1,once,NA,CASSQGMGTGNTGELFF,TGCGCCAGCAGCCAAGGAATGGGAACAGGGAACACCGGGGAGCTGTTTTTT
TRBJ1-1,TRBV18,NA,TRBD1,CASSPLLLGQGAEAFF,TGTGCCAGCTCACCCCTACTTCTCGGACAGGGAGCTGAAGCTTTCTTT
TRBJ1-2,TRBV9,NA,NA,CASSVAGTPSYYGYTF,TGTGCCAGCAGCGTAGCCGGGACACCGAGTTACTATGGCTACACCTTC
TRBJ2-3,TRBV28,NA,TRBD1,CASRTRDRDHRTQYF,TGTGCCAGCAGGACCCGGGACAGGGATCATCGTACGCAGTATTTT
TRBJ1-5,TRBV20-1,NA,NA,CSASFGTSEDQPQHF,TGCAGTGCTAGTTTTGGAACAAGTGAGGATCAGCCCCAGCATTTT
TRBJ2-1,TRBV30,NA,TRBD2,CAWSTGTSGAHEQFF,TGTGCCTGGAGTACCGGGACTAGCGGGGCGCATGAGCAGTTCTTC